This entry features one T cell receptor (beta chain) sequence. Assay used: immunoSEQ multiplex PCR; TCRdb lists only in-frame clones, some missing. There are about 270,000 clones in the sample; 65% to 90% occur only once, and less than 1.2% lies in the top ten. The record originates from a study of cytomegalovirus exposure and HLA in healthy donors. Sequencing input: PBMCs. This TCR came from a woman aged 18 to 35 in good health and CMV-seronegative.

DNA for the CDR3: TGTGCCAGCTGGGAACCCGGGACAGGGGGTCGAGAAGCTTTCTTT. Protein product: CASWEPGTGGREAFF. This chain connects TRBV28 to TRBJ1-1, with 11 bases aligning to TRBD1. Germline V gene data show CDR1 as MDHEN and CDR2 as SYDVKM. This CDR3 is built from 15 residues. V was pared by 8 bases and J by 8 bases, with 13 bases of the junction left unmatched.